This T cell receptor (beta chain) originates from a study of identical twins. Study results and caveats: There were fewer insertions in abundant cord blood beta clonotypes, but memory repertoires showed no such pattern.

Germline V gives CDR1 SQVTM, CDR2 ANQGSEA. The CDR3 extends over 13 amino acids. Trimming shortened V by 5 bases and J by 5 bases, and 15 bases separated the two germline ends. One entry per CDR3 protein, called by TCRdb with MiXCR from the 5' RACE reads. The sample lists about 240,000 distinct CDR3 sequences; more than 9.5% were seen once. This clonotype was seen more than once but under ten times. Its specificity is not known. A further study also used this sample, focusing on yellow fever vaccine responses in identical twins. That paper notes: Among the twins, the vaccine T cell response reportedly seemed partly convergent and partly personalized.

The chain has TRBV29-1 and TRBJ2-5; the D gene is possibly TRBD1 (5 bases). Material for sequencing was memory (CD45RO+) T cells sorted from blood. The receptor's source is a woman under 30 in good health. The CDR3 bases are TGCAGCGTTAAGGACATCCCCGGGGAGACCCAGTACTTC. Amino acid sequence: CSVKDIPGETQYF.